This T cell receptor beta chain is drawn from a study of yellow fever vaccine responses in identical twins. Findings and caveats of the study: After vaccination, twins' T cell response reportedly seemed partly convergent, partly personalized.

In this sample, this clonotype turned up a few times. Antigen specificity is unknown. Each CDR3 protein is one row after TCRdb ran MiXCR on the RT-PCR reads. The table has approximately 17,000 distinct CDR3 sequences, nearly 70% seen once. V gave up 5 bases and J gave up 4 bases, with 15 bases separating them. This CDR3 comprises 15 residues. Per germline, CDR1 KGHSH and CDR2 LQKENI. Sample: T cells from blood (PBMCs), unsorted or a sorted subset (not recorded which), taken before or after yellow fever vaccination (not recorded which). The TCR comes from a woman under 30 who received the yellow fever vaccine. This chain joins TRBV18 and TRBJ1-5; maybe TRBD1 (6 bases). The CDR3 here is CASSANTGSNQPQHF. The CDR3 DNA sequence: TGTGCCAGCTCAGCAAATACAGGGAGTAATCAGCCCCAGCATTTT.